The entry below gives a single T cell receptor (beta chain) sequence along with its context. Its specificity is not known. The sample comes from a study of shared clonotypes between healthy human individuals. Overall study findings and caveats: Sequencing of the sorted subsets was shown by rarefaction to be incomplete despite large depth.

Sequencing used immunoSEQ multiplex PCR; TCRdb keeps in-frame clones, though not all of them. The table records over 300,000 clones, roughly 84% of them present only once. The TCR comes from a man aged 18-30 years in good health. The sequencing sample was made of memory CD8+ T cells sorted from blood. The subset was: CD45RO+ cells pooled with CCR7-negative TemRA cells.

The chain's CDR3 is CAISESVRGSAGANVLTF. The CDR3 coding sequence is TGTGCCATCAGTGAGTCGGTTAGGGGGAGCGCTGGGGCCAACGTCCTGACTTTC. The J gene is TRBJ2-6, the V gene TRBV10-3, with D possibly TRBD1 on 6 matching bases. Looked up from germline, CDR1 is ENHRY and CDR2 is SYGVKD. This CDR3 has 18 residues. Trimming stripped 0 bases from V and 2 bases from J, with 14 bases between.